This TCR beta chain comes out of a study of T-cell memory formation after mild COVID-19. Each CDR3 protein gets one entry after TCRdb re-called the 5' RACE reads with MiXCR. Altogether about 430,000 distinct CDR3 sequences are present, less than 25% being singletons, with the ten largest covering 8.8%. The sequence derives from an adult woman who had mild COVID-19 (a few samples of this study predate the infection). Cell type and time point are not known. Sequencing used PBMCs or a T cell subset sorted from them (not recorded which).

CDR3 in DNA: TGCGCCAGCAGCCAAGATCGAAGCGGGCCTGGTCCCTACGAGCAGTACTTC. This gives the protein CASSQDRSGPGPYEQYF. The chain joins TRBV4-3 to TRBJ2-7, with D possibly TRBD2 on 6 matching bases. The V and J ends lost 0 bases and 2 bases respectively, with 17 bases between them. The germline V gene has CDR1 LGHNA and CDR2 YSLEER. There are 17 residues in the CDR3.